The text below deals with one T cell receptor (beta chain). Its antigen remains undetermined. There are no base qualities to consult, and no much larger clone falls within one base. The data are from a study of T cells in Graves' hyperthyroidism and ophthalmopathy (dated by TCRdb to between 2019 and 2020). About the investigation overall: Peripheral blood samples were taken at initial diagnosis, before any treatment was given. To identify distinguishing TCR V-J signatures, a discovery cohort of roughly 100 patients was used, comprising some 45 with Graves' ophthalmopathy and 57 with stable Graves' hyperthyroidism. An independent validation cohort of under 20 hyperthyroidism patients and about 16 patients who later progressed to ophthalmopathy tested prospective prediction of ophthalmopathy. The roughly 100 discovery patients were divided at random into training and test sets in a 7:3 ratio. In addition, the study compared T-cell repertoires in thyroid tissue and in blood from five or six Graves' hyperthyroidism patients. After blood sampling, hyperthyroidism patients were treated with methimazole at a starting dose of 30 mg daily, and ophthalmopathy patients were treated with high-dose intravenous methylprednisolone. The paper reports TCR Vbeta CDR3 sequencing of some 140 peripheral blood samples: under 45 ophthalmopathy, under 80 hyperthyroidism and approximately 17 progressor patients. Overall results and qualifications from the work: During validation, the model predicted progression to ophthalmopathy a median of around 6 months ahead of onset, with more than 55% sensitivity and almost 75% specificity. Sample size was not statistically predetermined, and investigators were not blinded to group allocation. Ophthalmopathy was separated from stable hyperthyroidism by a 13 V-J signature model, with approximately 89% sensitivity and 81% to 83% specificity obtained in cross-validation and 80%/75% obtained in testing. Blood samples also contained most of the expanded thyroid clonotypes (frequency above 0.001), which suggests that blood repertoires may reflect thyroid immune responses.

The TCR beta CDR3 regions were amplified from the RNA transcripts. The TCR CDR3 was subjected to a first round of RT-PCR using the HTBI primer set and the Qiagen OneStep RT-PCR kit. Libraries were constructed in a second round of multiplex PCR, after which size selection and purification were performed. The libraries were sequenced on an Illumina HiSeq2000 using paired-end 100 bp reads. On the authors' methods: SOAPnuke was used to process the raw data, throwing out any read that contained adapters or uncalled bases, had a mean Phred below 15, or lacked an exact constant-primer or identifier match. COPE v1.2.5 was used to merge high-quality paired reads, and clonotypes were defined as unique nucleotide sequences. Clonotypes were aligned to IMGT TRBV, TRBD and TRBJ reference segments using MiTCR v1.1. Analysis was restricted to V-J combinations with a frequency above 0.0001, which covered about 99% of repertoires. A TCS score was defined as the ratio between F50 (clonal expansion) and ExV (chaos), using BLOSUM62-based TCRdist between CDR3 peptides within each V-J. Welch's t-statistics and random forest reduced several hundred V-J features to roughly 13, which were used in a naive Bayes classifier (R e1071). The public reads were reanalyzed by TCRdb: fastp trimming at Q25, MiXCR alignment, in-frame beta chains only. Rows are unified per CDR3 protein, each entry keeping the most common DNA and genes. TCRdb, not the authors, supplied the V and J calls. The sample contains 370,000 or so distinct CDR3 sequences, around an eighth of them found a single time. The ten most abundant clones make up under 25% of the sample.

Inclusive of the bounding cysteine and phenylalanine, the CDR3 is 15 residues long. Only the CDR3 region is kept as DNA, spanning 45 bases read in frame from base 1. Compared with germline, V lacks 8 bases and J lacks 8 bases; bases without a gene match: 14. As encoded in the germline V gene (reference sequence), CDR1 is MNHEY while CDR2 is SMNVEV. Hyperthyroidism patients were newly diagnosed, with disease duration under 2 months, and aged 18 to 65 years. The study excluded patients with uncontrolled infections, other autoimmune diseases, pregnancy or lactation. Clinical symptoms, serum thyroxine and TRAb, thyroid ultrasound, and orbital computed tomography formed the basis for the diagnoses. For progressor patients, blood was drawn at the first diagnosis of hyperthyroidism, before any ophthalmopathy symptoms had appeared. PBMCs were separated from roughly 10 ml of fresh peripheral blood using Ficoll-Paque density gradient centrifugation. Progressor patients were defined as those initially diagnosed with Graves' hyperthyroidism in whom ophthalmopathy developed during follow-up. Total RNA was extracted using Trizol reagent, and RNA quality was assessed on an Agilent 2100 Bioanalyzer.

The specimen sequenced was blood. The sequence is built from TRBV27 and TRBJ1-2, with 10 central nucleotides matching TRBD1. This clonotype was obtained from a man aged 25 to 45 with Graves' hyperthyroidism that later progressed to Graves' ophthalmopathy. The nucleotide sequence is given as TGTGCCAGCGCCCCGGGACAGGGGCTCGGTTGGGGCTACACCTTC. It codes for CASAPGQGLGWGYTF.